This TCR beta chain was captured in a study of cytomegalovirus exposure and HLA in healthy donors (dated by TCRdb to 2015 to 2018). Regarding the complete study: An earlier analysis of some 550 of the donors reported 250 to 300 Gb of sequence data and approximately 110 million unique TCR beta sequences from about 200 million T cells. An early release that covered some 640 HLA-typed donors contained around 300 gigabases of sequencing data and tens of millions of unique TCR sequences. Of the 300 to 450 genotyped donors, around 81% fell in the genetic ancestry cluster associated with self-reported Caucasian donors. The study aimed to test whether cataloging public T cell receptors could reveal signatures of past pathogen exposure. The T cell repertoires of roughly 660 subjects were profiled by immunosequencing and related to cytomegalovirus serostatus. Along with the approximately 650-subject first cohort, a separate validation cohort of approximately 110 different subjects was used. High-throughput TCR immunosequencing, statistical association of individual TCRs with disease status, and machine learning were combined to predict cytomegalovirus infection status. To study patterns of TCR occurrence, a later analysis re-analyzed previously published TCR beta repertoires from 666 donors and added high-resolution HLA genotyping. Rather than using new phenotypic data, the later analysis identified candidate immune exposures from TCR beta sequences and from how often those sequences occurred across donors. An earlier analysis of around 580 of the donors used high-throughput TCR beta sequencing to judge whether each TCR beta V gene segment behaved as functional or pseudogenic. Alongside the repertoire data, information on donor age, sex, ethnicity and CMV serostatus was compiled. Genome-wide SNP genotypes for about 60% of the 666 donors were used in a later genetic analysis, which treated that subset as a discovery cohort. Every repertoire in the discovery cohort had been generated on one and the same sequencing platform. HLA typing included class I and class II loci at four-digit resolution. Typing coverage differed by locus: A, B, C, DRB1 and DQB1 were typed in about 620-630 donors, DQA1 in about 510, DPA1 in some 610, and DPB1 in just under 490. Because of strong linkage in the cohort, 5 or 6 DR-DQ haplotypes were treated as single units for association and clustering. Among some 410 genotyped donors of the cohort, an average of about 240,000 unique TCR beta nucleotide sequences were sequenced per donor, around 20% of them non-productive. The paper as a whole reports these results and caveats: Some IMGT-functional V segments, including TRBV6-2 and TRBV6-3, could not be told apart with the 87-base-pair reads, so those segments were excluded. Because HLA typing was unavailable for some donors at each locus, only the typed subset was used in association tests. Most TCR sequences were observed very rarely across donors, whereas some public TCRs were present in many individuals. According to a later analysis, most CMV-associated TCR beta chains appeared to be HLA-restricted, and the HLA associations seemed to be driven largely by CMV exposure. A group of highly shared sequence variants was considered likely to be a technical artifact of the sequencing pipeline. Because counts were too low, roughly 18 rarely observed V segments, including chromosome 9 orphons, were left out of the earlier analysis of 587 of the donors. In both the original and validation cohorts, the classifier was reported to diagnose cytomegalovirus status with high specificity and sensitivity. In a later analysis, HLA-associated TCR beta chains were found to be more clonally expanded and to have lower generation probabilities than equally common non-associated chains. A further reported finding was that TCR beta sequences accurately predicted the HLA-A and HLA-B alleles for most subjects in the first cohort. In a later analysis, the rate of TCR association differed among HLA loci, with DRB1 alleles having the most associated TCRs and HLA-C alleles having the fewest. The authors suggested that the approach could potentially be extended to other disease states and immunological phenotypes. A few of the identified cytomegalovirus-associated TCR beta chains were confirmed in vitro to be specific for cytomegalovirus antigens. In this cohort, only TCR beta chains were sequenced, and detectable features were limited by the absence of alpha or paired-chain data. Correlated functional status among segregating V segments might be attributable to linkage disequilibrium, but an unknown experimental factor could not be ruled out. The only immune exposure information available for the cohort was CMV serostatus. When HLA alleles, especially DR and DQ, strongly co-occurred, TCR associations were difficult to assign to individual alleles. A later analysis reported that several top co-occurrence clusters appeared linked to parvovirus B19, influenza, CMV and Epstein-Barr virus. Roughly uniform sequencing depth across donors was assumed in presence/absence analyses, although this assumption may not hold. A total of roughly 160 TCR beta chains were listed by the study as associated with cytomegalovirus. V-gene and J-gene trimming of TCR beta chains was associated with a missense DCLRE1C variant in a later genetic analysis, and the association was replicated in an independent cohort. In a later genetic analysis, fewer N-insertions in productive TCRs were reported among donors in an Asian-associated ancestry cluster than the approximately 670-donor mean. A later analysis associated about 17,000 TCR beta sequences with specific HLA alleles at a false discovery rate of 0.05. An earlier analysis of approximately 600 of the donors showed that most TCR beta V segments appeared in productive rearrangements either about 87% or about 30% of the time, which broadly matched IMGT annotations.

The cohort was made up of approximately 670 healthy bone marrow donors. Cohort members were all nominally healthy when sampled, although unrecorded immune exposures were likely present. The donor tested CMV seronegative and was one of the 352 seronegative cohort members. Every donor gave a peripheral blood sample, and the peripheral blood mononuclear cells from that sample were used for TCR beta sequencing. Genomic DNA extraction from the blood cell samples was performed with the Qiagen DNeasy Blood Extraction Kit. Library preparation used the immunoSEQ multiplex PCR assay. For the multiplex PCR, a mixture combining 60 forward primers for TCR Vbeta segments and 13 reverse primers for TCR Jbeta segments was used. The CDR3 region of rearranged TCR beta genes was amplified from genomic DNA by a multiplex PCR assay. The Illumina HiSeq System was used to sequence the amplified TCR beta libraries as 87-base-pair reads. Under the source paper's analysis protocol: A later analysis counted approximately 76 million unique TCR beta chains across the 690 or so repertoires, and 9 million to 14 million of these chains were shared by at least two donors. A nearest-neighbor algorithm error-corrected the raw reads and collapsed the reads into unique sequences, merging closely related sequences to remove PCR and sequencing errors. CDR3 sequences were aligned to IMGT reference sequences to assign V, D and J gene segments. For a sequence to be retained, a match of at least six nucleotides to both a V gene segment and a J gene segment was required. Rearrangements were called productive when the CDR3 lacked stop codons and stayed in frame with V and J; all others were non-productive. CDR3 was defined by IMGT convention, running from the second conserved V-encoded cysteine to the conserved J-encoded phenylalanine. The earlier analysis of a few hundred of the donors excluded sequences that lacked an unambiguous match to a single V gene segment. In an earlier analysis of around 590 of the donors, a V segment was called functional when productive rearrangements were above 56.7%, and segregating when the standard deviation between donors exceeded 5%. A statistical classification framework was developed to diagnose cytomegalovirus status using the catalog of TCR beta chain sequences. V and J gene assignment, in a later analysis, came from comparing TCR nucleotide sequences with IMGT/GENE-DB human TR gene sequences. The TCRdist pipeline was used in a later analysis to assign CDR3 sequences and most-parsimonious VDJ recombination scenarios. In a later analysis, each TCR beta chain was defined by its CDR3 amino acid sequence together with its V-gene family, and reads lacking a unique V-gene family were excluded. In a later analysis, 500 to 650 highly shared, low-generation-probability nucleotide sequences were removed to address suspected cross-contamination and a sequencing artifact. For each public chain, a later analysis derived a clonal expansion index from normalized ranks of inferred template counts within each repertoire. A later analysis computed generation probabilities with a VDJ recombination model fitted to out-of-frame rearrangements, and checked the results against IGoR. A later analysis scored TCR-TCR, TCR-HLA and TCR-CMV co-occurrence with hypergeometric tests, applying a repertoire-size bias correction to TCR pairs. A later analysis estimated false discovery rates by permuting HLA or CMV assignments 20 times. A later analysis grouped co-occurring TCRs with DBSCAN, adding TCRdist sequence similarity when clustering within HLA-allele-positive subsets. Repertoires with fewer than 30,000 or more than 120,000 public chains were left out of co-occurrence clustering, as were a few repertoires with anomalous nucleotide sharing. Drawn from immuneACCESS, this table holds only the in-frame rearrangements with V and J called that TCRdb kept. Clones are partly lost; checked studies trace under half to an unresolved V gene and leave the rest unexplained. V and J calls plus clone size are reproduced from that table; the DNA served to infer D and trimming. The table for this sample records approximately 79,000 clones. The ten most abundant clones make up approximately 5.4% of the sample.

The germline V gene yields SGHDT for CDR1 and YYEEEE for CDR2. Inclusive of the bounding cysteine and phenylalanine, the CDR3 is 16 residues long. CDR3 DNA is the only sequence kept; it has 48 bases, read in frame from the first base. Relative to germline, V is 4 bases shorter and J is 2 bases shorter, with 16 bases between their ends. About this clone itself: Its recognized antigen is unknown.

The receptor was derived from a man between 40 and 49 years old in good health and CMV-seronegative. The sample consisted of PBMCs. The V and J genes are TRBV5-6 and TRBJ2-1; the D region possibly corresponds to TRBD2 (6 bases align). The sequence in DNA is TGTGCCAGCAGCCCCAGGAGGGGACCTGCCTACAATGAGCAGTTCTTC. Its protein reads: CASSPRRGPAYNEQFF.